This T cell receptor beta chain was recovered during a study of technical replicates of blood from four donors. V trimming: 0 bases; J trimming: 4 bases; junction bases outside the gene matches: 3. The germline CDR1 and CDR2 sequences are SGHDT and YYEEEE. The CDR3 is 15 residues long. Method: immunoSEQ multiplex PCR; TCRdb's copy keeps in-frame clones and lacks some. The table includes 8,700 or so clones, roughly 91% detected once. The V call is TRBV5-6, the J call TRBJ1-2, with TRBD1 matching 10 bases. The sequenced sample consisted of PBMCs. The origin of this receptor is a human donor in good health. CDR3 DNA sequence: TGTGCCAGCAGCTTGGAAGGGACAGGGGTCTATGGCTACACCTTC. This encodes CASSLEGTGVYGYTF.